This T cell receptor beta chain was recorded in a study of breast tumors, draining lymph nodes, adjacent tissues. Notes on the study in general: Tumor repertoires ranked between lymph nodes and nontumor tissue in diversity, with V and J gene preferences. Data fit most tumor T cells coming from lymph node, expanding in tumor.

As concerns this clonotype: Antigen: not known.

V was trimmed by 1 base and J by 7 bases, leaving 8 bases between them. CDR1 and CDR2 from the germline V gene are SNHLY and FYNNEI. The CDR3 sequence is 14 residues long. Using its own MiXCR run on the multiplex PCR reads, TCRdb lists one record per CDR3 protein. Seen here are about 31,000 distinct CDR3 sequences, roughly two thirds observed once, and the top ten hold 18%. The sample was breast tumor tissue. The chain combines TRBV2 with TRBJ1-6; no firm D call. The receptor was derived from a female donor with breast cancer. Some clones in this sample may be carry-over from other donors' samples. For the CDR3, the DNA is TGTGCCAGCAGTGAAGACCTGATCAATTCACCCCTCCACTTT. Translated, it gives CASSEDLINSPLHF.